The clone carrying this T cell receptor (beta chain) has only a few counts. Its specificity is not known. These data originate in a study of T cell repertoires in cytomegalovirus infection. Findings of the study overall: Carriers of CMV plus the relevant HLA were identified by cumulative public TCR beta family frequency.

V was trimmed by 6 bases and J by 4 bases, leaving 26 bases between them. Germline values: CDR1 MNHNS, CDR2 SASEGT. The CDR3 is 18 residues long. Each CDR3 protein is one row after TCRdb ran MiXCR on the reads. Here the sample spans nearly 450,000 distinct CDR3 sequences, roughly 30% being singletons. This sequence was found in a human donor in good health (CMV status not recorded). Some clones in this sample may be carry-over from other donors' samples. The rearrangement joins TRBV6-1 to TRBJ2-3, with TRBD1 as a possible D gene (6 bases). Material: PBMCs. The CDR3 region has the DNA TGTGCCAGCAGCCACCCGGGGACACGGGGCCAAAGGGCAGATACGCAGTATTTT. It codes for CASSHPGTRGQRADTQYF.